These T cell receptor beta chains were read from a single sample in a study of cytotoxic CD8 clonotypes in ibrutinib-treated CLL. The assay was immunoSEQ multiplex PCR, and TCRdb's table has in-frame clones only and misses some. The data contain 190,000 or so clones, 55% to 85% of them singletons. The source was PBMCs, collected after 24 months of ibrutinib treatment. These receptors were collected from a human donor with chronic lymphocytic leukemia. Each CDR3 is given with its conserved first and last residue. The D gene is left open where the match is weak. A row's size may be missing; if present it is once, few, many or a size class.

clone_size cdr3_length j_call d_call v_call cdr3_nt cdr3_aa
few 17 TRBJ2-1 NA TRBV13 TGTGCCAGCAGCTTTGGGGTCGGGGACCGCTCCTACAATGAGCAGTTCTTC CASSFGVGDRSYNEQFF
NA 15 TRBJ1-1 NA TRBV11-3 TGTGCCAGCAGCTTAGAGTCGGGGCTGAACACTGAAGCTTTCTTT CASSLESGLNTEAFF
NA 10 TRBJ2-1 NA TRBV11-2 TGTGCCAGCAGGACGAATGAGCAGTTCTTC CASRTNEQFF
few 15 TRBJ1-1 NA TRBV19 TGTGCCAGTAGTTTAGGACACGGGGGTTGGACTGAAGCTTTCTTT CASSLGHGGWTEAFF
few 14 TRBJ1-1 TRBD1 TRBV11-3 TGTGCCAGCAGCCCACAGGGGGGGACCACTGAAGCTTTCTTT CASSPQGGTTEAFF
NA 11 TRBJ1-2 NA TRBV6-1 TGTGCCAGCAGTGAACTAGGGGGCTACACCTTC CASSELGGYTF
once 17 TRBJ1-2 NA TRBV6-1 TGTGCCAGCAGTGAACCTGGACACGAGGGACCCTCCTATGGCTACACCTTC CASSEPGHEGPSYGYTF
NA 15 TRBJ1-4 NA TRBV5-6 TGTGCCAGCAGCTACCTCACCGGGGCTAATGAAAAACTGTTTTTT CASSYLTGANEKLFF
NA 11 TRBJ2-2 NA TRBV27 TGTGCCAGTACGAACACCGGGGAGCTGTTTTTT CASTNTGELFF
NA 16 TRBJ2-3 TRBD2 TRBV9 TGTGCCAGCAGCGTAGGTTCGGGACTAGCGGGAGATACGCAGTATTTT CASSVGSGLAGDTQYF
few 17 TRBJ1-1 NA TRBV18 TGTGCCAGCTCACCAAATCGGCAGGGGACTTGGAACACTGAAGCTTTCTTT CASSPNRQGTWNTEAFF
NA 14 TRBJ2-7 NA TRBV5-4 TGTGCCAGCAGCTTCTCCCGGGGGGCGGGCGAGCAGTACTTC CASSFSRGAGEQYF
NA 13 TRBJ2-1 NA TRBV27 TGTGCCAGCAGTATGGGACTTTACAATGAGCAGTTCTTC CASSMGLYNEQFF
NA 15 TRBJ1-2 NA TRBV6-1 TGTGCCAGCAGTGAAGGTAGGGCCGCTAACTATGGCTACACCTTC CASSEGRAANYGYTF
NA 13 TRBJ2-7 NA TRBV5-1 TGCGCCAGCAGCTTGGTTGGGCAACTCGAGCAGTACTTC CASSLVGQLEQYF
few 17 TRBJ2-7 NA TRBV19 TGTGCCAGTAGTATGCGGCGGGTGGACGGATCCCGTCAAAGGAAGTACTTC CASSMRRVDGSRQRKYF
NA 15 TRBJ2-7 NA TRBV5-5 TGTGCCAGCAGCTTGGCCCCGCGCAGCTCCTACGAGCAGTACTTC CASSLAPRSSYEQYF
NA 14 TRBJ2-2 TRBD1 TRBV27 TGTGCCAGCAGTTTAGCAGGGGGCCTCGGGGAGCTGTTTTTT CASSLAGGLGELFF
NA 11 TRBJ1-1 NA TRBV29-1 TGCAGCGTCGATAGGGGCACTGAAGCTTTCTTT CSVDRGTEAFF
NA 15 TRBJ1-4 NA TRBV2 TGTGCCAGCAGTGAAGCGGCTGCTGTTAATGAAAAACTGTTTTTT CASSEAAAVNEKLFF
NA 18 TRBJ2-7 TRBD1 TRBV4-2 TGTGCCAGCAGCTTATCTTGGACGACAGGGCCTCAAGGGTACGAGCAGTACTTC CASSLSWTTGPQGYEQYF
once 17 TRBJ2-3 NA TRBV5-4 TGTGCCAGCAGCTTGGCCTTTCCGGCAAAGCGCACAGATACGCAGTATTTT CASSLAFPAKRTDTQYF
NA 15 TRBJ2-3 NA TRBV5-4 TGTGCCAGCAGCTTGGACGGCAGGGCAATAGATACGCAGTATTTT CASSLDGRAIDTQYF
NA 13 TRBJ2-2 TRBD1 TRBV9 TGTGCCAGCCGACAGGGGAACACCGGGGAGCTGTTTTTT CASRQGNTGELFF
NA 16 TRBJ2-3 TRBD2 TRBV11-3 TGTGCCAGCAGCCCGTGGACTAGCGGGAGTTTGGATACGCAGTATTTT CASSPWTSGSLDTQYF
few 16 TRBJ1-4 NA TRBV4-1 TGCGCCAGCAGCCAAGCGGGGGGTAAGGGGAGTGAAAAACTGTTTTTT CASSQAGGKGSEKLFF
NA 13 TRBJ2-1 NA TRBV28 TGTGCCAGCAGGACCTTATGGCCTACTGAGCAGTTCTTC CASRTLWPTEQFF
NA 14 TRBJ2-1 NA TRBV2 TGTGCCAGCGGCTTCCTGACTAGGAGCAATGAGCAGTTCTTC CASGFLTRSNEQFF
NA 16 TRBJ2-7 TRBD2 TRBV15 TGTGCCACCAGCAGATTTGGAAGCGGGAGAGACGACGAGCAGTACTTC CATSRFGSGRDDEQYF
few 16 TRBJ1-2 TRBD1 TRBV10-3 TGTGCCATCAGTGAGTCGGGACAGGGGGCGGATGGTGGCTACACCTTC CAISESGQGADGGYTF
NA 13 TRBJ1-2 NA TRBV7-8 TGTGCCAGCAGCTTAGAATTAAACTATGGCTACACCTTC CASSLELNYGYTF
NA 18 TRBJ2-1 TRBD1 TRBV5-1 TGCGCCAGCAGCTTGGCCCGGGACAGGGTCCATCGGGTAATCAAGCAGTTCTTC CASSLARDRVHRVIKQFF
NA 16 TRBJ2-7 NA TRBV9 TGTGCCAGCAGCGTAGAGGGGAGCGGGCAGCACTACGAGCAGTACTTC CASSVEGSGQHYEQYF
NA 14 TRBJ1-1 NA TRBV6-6 TGTGCCAGCAGCACAGGAGGAGTGAACACTGAAGCTTTCTTT CASSTGGVNTEAFF
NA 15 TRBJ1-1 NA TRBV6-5 TGTGCCAGCCAAACCTCTTGGCAGTTGGGAACTGAAGCTTTCTTT CASQTSWQLGTEAFF
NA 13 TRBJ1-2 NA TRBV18 TGTGCCAGCTCACCAGAACGCTCGAGCGGCTACACCTTC CASSPERSSGYTF
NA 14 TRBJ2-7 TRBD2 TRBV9 TGTGCCAGCAGCGTAGATAGCGGGCCCTACGAGCAGTACTTC CASSVDSGPYEQYF
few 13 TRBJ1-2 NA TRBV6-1 TGTGCCAGCAGTGAAAGGATCCAGAGTGGCTACACCTTC CASSERIQSGYTF
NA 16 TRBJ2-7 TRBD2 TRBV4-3 TGCGCCAGCAGCCAAGTCCCCAGCGGGAACTCCTACGAGCAGTACTTC CASSQVPSGNSYEQYF
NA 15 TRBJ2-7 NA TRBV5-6 TGTGCCAGCAGCTTGGATGGGACGGGACCCTACGAGCAGTACTTC CASSLDGTGPYEQYF